This passage covers 2 T cell receptor beta chains from one sample sequenced in a study of blood T cell repertoires in COVID-19. Repertoires were generated with immunoSEQ multiplex PCR, while TCRdb's copy carries only in-frame clones and drops some. The sample contains a few hundred thousand clones, more than 70% of which appear only once. The sample consisted of peripheral blood. The receptors shown here come from a woman aged 25-40 years with COVID-19, enrolled during active disease.

The rearrangement joins TRBV6-1 to TRBJ2-1, with a weak D call TRBD2 (5 bases). The V end was cut by 1 base, the J end by 6 bases, with 13 bases between. This CDR3 region has 15 residues. The germline gives CDR1 MNHNS, CDR2 SASEGT. The chain's CDR3 is CASSEGTPPTNEQFF. CDR3 coding DNA: TGTGCCAGCAGTGAAGGGACTCCACCGACCAATGAGCAGTTCTTC.

The J gene is TRBJ1-4, the V gene TRBV5-1; D remains unclear. The V end was cut by 1 base, the J end by 7 bases, with 11 bases between. From germline, CDR1 is SGHRS and CDR2 YFSETQ. There are 14 residues in the CDR3. The CDR3 region has the DNA TGCGCCAGCAGCTTGAGCCAGGAGGGTGAAAAACTGTTTTTT. This codes for CASSLSQEGEKLFF.